This T cell receptor (beta chain) originates from a study of blood T cell repertoires in COVID-19. Across the study: Material from acute and convalescent COVID-19 was sourced from the United States, Italy and Spain.

Using immunoSEQ multiplex PCR, the repertoire was profiled, and TCRdb retains in-frame clones only, with some absent. The sample contains more than 250,000 clones, roughly 85% of which appear only once. Participants spanned ages about 18 to 90 years and resided in some 22 US areas. Clinical history reported by participants formed the basis on which cohorts were assigned. The TCR sequence derives from a man aged 40-49 years who had been exposed to COVID-19. The sequenced material came from PBMCs or T cells enriched from blood (not recorded which).

CDR3 in DNA: TGTGCCAGCAGCTTGGCTTACAATGAGCAGTTCTTC. It is translated as CASSLAYNEQFF. This sequence joins TRBV5-6 and TRBJ2-1; D unresolved. Trimming left V 0 bases short and J 4 bases short, with 2 bases between. Germline CDR1 is SGHDT and CDR2 is YYEEEE. The CDR3 covers 12 residues.